The 29 T cell receptor beta chains given below trace back to one sample, sequenced in a study of OX40 agonist ivuxolimab in advanced cancers. Here immunoSEQ multiplex PCR was the method, and the copy in TCRdb shows in-frame clones only, minus some. The top ten hold roughly two fifths of the sample, which has about 25,000 clones, about 86% seen once. This specimen consisted of CD4+ or CD8+ T cells sorted from blood, obtained in a trial of the OX40 agonist ivuxolimab. Source of these receptors: an adult with an advanced solid tumor such as melanoma, head and neck, liver or kidney cancer.

The rearrangement joins TRBV15 to TRBJ2-5; D tentatively fits TRBD1 or TRBD2 (5 bases each). This CDR3 spans 16 amino acids. V shed 2 bases and J shed 3 bases, with 16 bases lying between them. Germline V gene data show CDR1 as LNHNV and CDR2 as YYDKDF (reference sequence). The CDR3 DNA is TGTGCCACCAGCAGACCTGAAGGGACCGGGGAAGAGACCCAGTACTTC. This encodes CATSRPEGTGEETQYF.

The count of this clone is one. This rearrangement joins TRBV9 to TRBJ2-7; D might be TRBD2 (6 bases). CDR1 is SGDLS, CDR2 YYNGEE, per germline. V lost 3 bases and J lost 2, with 18 bases in between. The CDR3 is 16 amino acids. The CDR3: CASSDGGGEITYEQYF. The CDR3 coding sequence is TGTGCCAGCAGCGACGGGGGTGGGGAGATTACCTACGAGCAGTACTTC.

V gene TRBV6-5 combines with J gene TRBJ1-6; a weak D match, TRBD1 (6 bases). Germline V gene data show CDR1 as MNHEY and CDR2 as SVGAGI. The CDR3 is 13 residues long. The ends were cut back, 6 bases at V and 9 bases at J, with 12 bases in the middle. The CDR3 reads CASSATGPSPLHF. CDR3 in DNA: TGTGCCAGCAGCGCCACAGGGCCTTCACCCCTCCACTTT.

The chain joins TRBV7-6 to TRBJ2-7, with 11 nucleotides matching TRBD2. This CDR3 has 16 amino acids. V dropped 4 bases and J dropped 0; count of bases not matched to a gene: 5. Germline assignment: CDR1 SGHVS and CDR2 FNYEAQ. As DNA, the CDR3 is TGTGCCAGCAGCTCCGGGACTAGCGGCGCCTCCTACGAGCAGTACTTC. Translation gives CASSSGTSGASYEQYF.

The chain uses TRBV9 and TRBJ2-1; 7 bases are a match to TRBD2. Per the germline V gene, CDR1 is SGDLS and CDR2 is YYNGEE. Trimming took 4 bases from V and 0 from J; bases not matched to a gene: 7. This CDR3 contains 16 residues. The CDR3 sequence is CASSLQAGDSYNEQFF. In nucleotides, the CDR3 is TGTGCCAGCAGCCTACAGGCGGGGGACTCCTACAATGAGCAGTTCTTC.

This sequence joins TRBV5-6 and TRBJ2-5, with 9 nucleotides matching TRBD2. With 5 bases clipped from V and 1 base from J, the junction kept 3 bases outside the gene matches. CDR1 is SGHDT and CDR2 is YYEEEE in the germline V gene. CDR3 size: 14 residues. The CDR3 bases are TGTGCCAGCAGTTCAGCGGGGGGCCAAGAGACCCAGTACTTC. Encoded protein: CASSSAGGQETQYF.

The chain links TRBV28 to TRBJ2-3; no definite D call. From germline, CDR1 is MDHEN and CDR2 SYDVKM. There are 14 residues in the CDR3. Trimming pared 3 bases from V and 1 base from J, leaving 8 bases between. This CDR3 is CASSFVLGTDTQYF. As DNA, the CDR3 is TGTGCCAGCAGTTTTGTACTTGGCACAGATACGCAGTATTTT.

The chain employs TRBV27 and TRBJ2-7, with 10 bases fitting TRBD1. V dropped 5 bases and J dropped 12; count of bases not matched to a gene: 13. The CDR3 spans 14 residues. CDR1 and CDR2 (germline): MNHEY, SMNVEV (reference sequence). The CDR3 is CASSTVPPGQGMYF. CDR3 DNA sequence: TGTGCCAGCAGTACCGTTCCCCCGGGACAGGGGATGTACTTC.

The J gene is TRBJ1-1, the V gene TRBV19; the match to TRBD1 covers 7 bases. Losses at the gene ends were 5 bases for V and 2 bases for J; bases not matched to a gene: 5. The CDR3 totals 14 residues. Germline assignment: CDR1 LNHDA and CDR2 SQIVND (reference sequence). This CDR3 reads CASSRTGSNTEAFF. CDR3 DNA sequence: TGTGCCAGTAGTCGGACAGGAAGTAACACTGAAGCTTTCTTT.

The rearrangement uses TRBV7-9 and TRBJ1-4; 9 bases map to TRBD1. Trimming took 0 bases from V and 0 from J; bases not matched to a gene: 8. Germline V lookup: CDR1 SEHNR, CDR2 FQNEAQ (reference sequence). The CDR3 is made up of 19 amino acids. The CDR3 here is CASSLASGGQGATNEKLFF. The DNA of the CDR3 is TGTGCCAGCAGCTTAGCCTCCGGGGGACAGGGAGCAACTAATGAAAAACTGTTTTTT.

The rearrangement links TRBV7-2 to TRBJ2-7; D might be TRBD1 (6 bases). CDR1 is SGHTA, CDR2 FQGNSA, per germline. CDR3 size: 15 residues. Trimming took 3 bases from V and 0 from J, leaving 12 bases between them. CDR3 in DNA: TGTGCCAGCAGCTTTGGGTGGGGGCCCTCCTACGAGCAGTACTTC. Translation gives CASSFGWGPSYEQYF. The full variable domain, in which reference TRBV7-2 and TRBJ2-7 provide the parts outside the CDR3, is GAGVSQSPSNKVTEKGKDVELRCDPISGHTALYWYRQSLGQGLEFLIYFQGNSAPDKSGLPSDRFSAERTGGSVSTLTIQRTQQEDSAVYLCASSFGWGPSYEQYFGPGTRLTVT.

In its sample, this clone was seen once. In DNA, the CDR3 is TGTGCCAGCAGCTCCATGAGGAGCGGGAGACTCTACGAGCAGTACTTC. Protein: CASSSMRSGRLYEQYF. The chain combines TRBV7-8 with TRBJ2-7; the match to TRBD2 covers 8 bases. This CDR3 comprises 16 residues. Germline V gene data show CDR1 as SGHVS and CDR2 as FQNEAQ. V lost 4 bases, J lost 3 bases, and 11 bases stayed unmatched. Full variable domain (rest looked up from reference TRBV7-8 and TRBJ2-7): GAGVSQSPRYKVAKRGQDVALRCDPISGHVSLFWYQQALGQGPEFLTYFQNEAQLDKSGLPSDRFFAERPEGSVSTLKIQRTQQEDSAVYLCASSSMRSGRLYEQYFGPGTRLTVT.

The V and J genes are TRBV27 and TRBJ2-5, with D perhaps TRBD1 or TRBD2 (5 bases each). The tail of the sequence fits TRBJ2-7 better, so the J call may be wrong. The CDR3 totals 13 residues. In germline, CDR1 is MNHEY, CDR2 SMNVEV (reference sequence). This CDR3 is CASSSGRTYEQYF. For the CDR3, the DNA is TGTGCCAGCAGCTCGGGACGGACCTACGAGCAGTACTTC.

The chain uses TRBV7-2 and TRBJ2-3; no definite D call. Trimming stripped 1 base from V and 1 base from J, with 9 bases between. Germline values: CDR1 SGHTA, CDR2 FQGNSA. The CDR3 loop spans 15 amino acids. This chain's CDR3 is CASSLGAECTDTQYF. CDR3 in DNA: TGTGCCAGCAGCTTAGGGGCGGAATGCACAGATACGCAGTATTTT.

In this sample, this clone turned up a few times. This chain connects TRBV30 to TRBJ1-1; maybe TRBD1 (5 bases). The CDR3 loop spans 14 amino acids. From germline, CDR1 is GTSNPN and CDR2 SVGIG (reference sequence). V was pared by 4 bases and J by 1 base, with 13 bases between. The chain's CDR3 is CAWTWGGTNTEAFF. CDR3 in DNA: TGTGCCTGGACCTGGGGCGGAACGAACACTGAAGCTTTCTTT.

J is TRBJ1-4 and V is TRBV6-1, with 10 bases matching TRBD1. The CDR3 has 16 amino acids. Germline V gene data show CDR1 as MNHNS and CDR2 as SASEGT. V trimming: 0 bases; J trimming: 8 bases; junction bases outside the gene matches: 6. CDR3 DNA: TGTGCCAGCAGTGAAGCTTCAGGACAGGGGGAGGAAAAACTGTTTTTT. Translation: CASSEASGQGEEKLFF.

This sequence joins TRBV4-1 and TRBJ1-5, with D tentatively TRBD1 (5 bases). The CDR3 loop spans 14 amino acids. Trimming took 1 base from V and 7 from J, leaving 11 bases between them. The germline gives CDR1 MGHRA, CDR2 YSYEKL. Here the CDR3 DNA reads TGCGCCAGCAGCCAAGTGCAGGGTGAGCAGCCCCAGCATTTT. Amino acid sequence: CASSQVQGEQPQHF.

The chain joins TRBV2 to TRBJ1-4; D possibly corresponds to TRBD1 (5 bases). The CDR3 consists of 14 residues. V lost 7 bases and J 1 base, leaving 10 bases between the germline ends. Germline lookup yields CDR1 SNHLY and CDR2 FYNNEI. The CDR3: CASTLTVTNEKLFF. CDR3 DNA: TGTGCCAGCACCTTGACAGTAACTAATGAAAAACTGTTTTTT.

The V call is TRBV6-1, the J call TRBJ2-5; D gene ambiguous. The CDR3 length is 16 residues. Trimming stripped 4 bases from V and 5 bases from J, with 20 bases between. CDR1 and CDR2 (germline): MNHNS, SASEGT. CDR3 coding DNA: TGTGCCAGCAGTGCCTCTCCAACTAAATACGGGGAGACCCAGTACTTC. It codes for CASSASPTKYGETQYF.

This chain connects TRBV28 to TRBJ1-1; D remains unclear. CDR3 length equals 15 residues. Germline V gene sequence: CDR1 MDHEN, CDR2 SYDVKM. V gave up 2 bases and J gave up 0 bases, with 10 bases separating them. The CDR3 region is CASSLGRTLNTEAFF. The CDR3 DNA reads as TGTGCCAGCAGTTTAGGCAGGACGTTGAACACTGAAGCTTTCTTT. Drawing the rest from reference TRBV28 and TRBJ1-1, the complete variable domain is DVKVTQSSRYLVKRTGEKVFLECVQDMDHENMFWYRQDPGLGLRLIYFSYDVKMKEKGDIPEGYSVSREKKERFSLILESASTNQTSMYLCASSLGRTLNTEAFFGQGTRLTVV.

The V gene is TRBV14, the J gene TRBJ2-7; perhaps TRBD1 as D (8 bases). Germline lookup yields CDR1 SGHDN and CDR2 FVKESK. Deletions cut 4 bases from V and 7 bases from J, with 14 bases between. The CDR3 runs 13 residues. The CDR3 spells CASSPTGGGEQYF. As DNA, the CDR3 is TGTGCCAGCAGCCCCACAGGGGGAGGGGAGCAGTACTTC. Combining the CDR3 with reference TRBV14 and TRBJ2-7 gives the whole variable domain EAGVTQFPSHSVIEKGQTVTLRCDPISGHDNLYWYRRVMGKEIKFLLHFVKESKQDESGMPNNRFLAERTGGTYSTLKVQPAELEDSGVYFCASSPTGGGEQYFGPGTRLTVT.

The chain employs TRBV7-9 and TRBJ2-7, with unresolved D. The germline V gene encodes CDR1 SEHNR and CDR2 FQNEAQ (reference sequence). V dropped 5 bases and J dropped 0 bases, with 14 bases sitting between them. The CDR3 has 15 amino acids. The CDR3 DNA is TGTGCCAGCAGCCCAAAGTTTGGCACCTCCTACGAGCAGTACTTC. It translates to CASSPKFGTSYEQYF. Drawing the rest from reference TRBV7-9 and TRBJ2-7, the complete variable domain is DTGVSQNPRHKITKRGQNVTFRCDPISEHNRLYWYRQTLGQGPEFLTYFQNEAQLEKSRLLSDRFSAERPKGSFSTLEIQRTEQGDSAMYLCASSPKFGTSYEQYFGPGTRLTVT.

The chain links TRBV5-6 to TRBJ2-1, with D tentatively TRBD1 (6 bases). CDR1 and CDR2 from the germline V gene are SGHDT and YYEEEE. There are 14 residues in the CDR3. The V gene lost 4 bases and the J gene lost 8 bases, with 16 bases spanning the gap. The CDR3 protein is CASSTGSFRYEQFF. CDR3 DNA sequence: TGTGCCAGCAGCACAGGGTCCTTTCGGTATGAGCAGTTCTTC.

The CDR3 here is CASSAGTQTYEQYF. CDR3 DNA: TGTGCCAGCAGTGCCGGGACTCAGACCTACGAGCAGTACTTC. The V gene is TRBV28, the J gene TRBJ2-7; perhaps TRBD2 as D (6 bases). The V end lost 5 bases, the J end lost 2 bases, and 13 bases lay between the germline ends. The CDR3 loop spans 14 amino acids. Germline V gene lookup returns CDR1 MDHEN and CDR2 SYDVKM.

The rearrangement links TRBV5-8 to TRBJ1-5, with D unclear. CDR1 and CDR2 from the germline V gene are SGHTS and YDEGEE. Trimming took 4 bases from V and 0 from J, leaving 11 bases between them. This CDR3 has 15 residues. The CDR3 spells CASSRRAYSNQPQHF. DNA of the CDR3: TGTGCCAGCAGCCGGCGCGCATATAGCAATCAGCCCCAGCATTTT.

CDR3 DNA: TGTGCCAGCAGCTTAGACGGGACAAGGGGGGCAAAACTGTTTTTT. Its protein is CASSLDGTRGAKLFF. The chain carries TRBV11-2 and TRBJ1-4; weak D call: TRBD1 (6 bases). Trimming took off 0 bases at V and 10 bases at J, with 15 bases between the two ends. The CDR3 has 15 amino acids. Germline values: CDR1 SGHAT, CDR2 FQNNGV.

This chain connects TRBV6-1 to TRBJ1-2, with D maybe TRBD1 (5 bases). Germline V gene lookup returns CDR1 MNHNS and CDR2 SASEGT. Trimming took 4 bases from V and 4 from J, leaving 16 bases between them. This CDR3 contains 15 residues. DNA of the CDR3: TGTGCCAGCAGTGCTATATCCCGGGACGGCTATGGCTACACCTTC. It translates to CASSAISRDGYGYTF.

The chain recombines TRBV28 with TRBJ1-1; D is uncertain. Germline assignment: CDR1 MDHEN and CDR2 SYDVKM. Trimming took 6 bases from V and 6 from J, leaving 14 bases between them. The CDR3 runs 13 residues. CDR3 sequence: CASSPRVAPEAFF. Written as DNA, the CDR3 is TGTGCCAGCAGCCCCCGTGTGGCACCTGAAGCTTTCTTT.

This clone appeared once. The gene calls are TRBV27 and TRBJ2-7; the D is unclear. Germline CDR1 is MNHEY and CDR2 is SMNVEV (reference sequence). V was clipped by 2 bases and J by 3 bases, with 8 bases between them. The CDR3 runs to 13 residues. This CDR3 reads CASSLRPDYEQYF. The CDR3 region has the DNA TGTGCCAGCAGTTTAAGGCCCGACTACGAGCAGTACTTC.